The TCR beta chain under discussion was sequenced for a study of beta chain features in type 1 diabetes. Investigators reverse transcribed all isolated RNA, so they sequenced expressed TCRB transcripts. Sequenced by immunoSEQ multiplex PCR; TCRdb stores in-frame clones only, minus some. This sample has some 250,000 clones, with 25% to 30% found just once. The J segment lost 7 bases and the V segment lost 1 base, leaving 7 bases of the junction unmatched. The CDR3 spans 14 residues. Per the germline V gene, CDR1 is GTSNPN and CDR2 is SVGIG (reference sequence). In all sorted populations, purity surpassed 95%.

The chain links TRBV30 to TRBJ1-5, with 7 nucleotides matching TRBD1. Sequencing input: central memory CD4+ T cells from blood. The receptor was isolated from a man aged 30 to 39 in good health. Here the CDR3 DNA reads TGTGCCTGGAGTGGACAGGGAGGAGGGCAGCCCCAGCATTTT. It codes for CAWSGQGGGQPQHF.